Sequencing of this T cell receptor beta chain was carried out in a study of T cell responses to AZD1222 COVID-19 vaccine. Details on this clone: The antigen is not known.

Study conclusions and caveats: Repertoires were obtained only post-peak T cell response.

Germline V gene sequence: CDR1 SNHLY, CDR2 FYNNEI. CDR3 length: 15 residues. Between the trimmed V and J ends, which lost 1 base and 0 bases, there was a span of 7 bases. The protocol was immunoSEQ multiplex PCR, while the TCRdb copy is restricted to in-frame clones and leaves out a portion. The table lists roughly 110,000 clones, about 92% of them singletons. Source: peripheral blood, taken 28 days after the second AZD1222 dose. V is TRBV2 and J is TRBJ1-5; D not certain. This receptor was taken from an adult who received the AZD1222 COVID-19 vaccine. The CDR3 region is CASSEGRYSNQPQHF. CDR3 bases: TGTGCCAGCAGTGAAGGGCGGTATAGCAATCAGCCCCAGCATTTT.